The present TCR beta chain was sequenced within a study of cytomegalovirus exposure and HLA in healthy donors. Findings and caveats of the study: Later, an analysis showed that TCR beta chains associated with HLA were more clonally expanded than others that were equally common. A later analysis associated under 20,000 TCR beta sequences with HLA alleles at a 0.05 false discovery rate.

Germline CDR1 and CDR2: LNHNV and YYDKDF (reference sequence). Between the trimmed V and J ends, which lost 3 bases and 0 bases, there was a span of 8 bases. The CDR3 has 14 residues. Comment on this clone: Its antigen is unidentified.

Though probably carrying unrecorded immune exposures, donors were nominally healthy at sampling. The PCR had 60 Vbeta and 13 Jbeta primers. Using immunoSEQ multiplex PCR, the repertoire was profiled, and TCRdb retains in-frame clones only, with some absent. The sample consists of around 140,000 clones, 80% of them appearing once. Sequencing used PBMCs. V gene TRBV15 combines with J gene TRBJ1-2; D is ambiguous. The receptor was isolated from a man aged 35-49 years in good health and CMV-seronegative. CDR3 protein: CATSSTGANYGYTF. CDR3 DNA sequence: TGTGCCACCAGCAGTACGGGTGCTAACTATGGCTACACCTTC.